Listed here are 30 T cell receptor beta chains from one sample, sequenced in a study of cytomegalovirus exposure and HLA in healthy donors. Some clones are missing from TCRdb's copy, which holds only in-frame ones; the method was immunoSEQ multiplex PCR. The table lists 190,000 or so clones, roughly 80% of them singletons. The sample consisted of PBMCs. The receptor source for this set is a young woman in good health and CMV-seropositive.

CDR3 in amino acids: CASSPQESSRETQYF. CDR3 coding DNA: TGTGCCAGCAGCCCCCAGGAGTCTAGCCGGGAGACCCAGTACTTC. V and J are TRBV11-2 and TRBJ2-5; TRBD2 might be the D (5 bases). The CDR3 is 15 amino acids. The V end was cut by 5 bases, the J end by 5 bases, with 18 bases between. Germline V lookup: CDR1 SGHAT, CDR2 FQNNGV.

CDR3 region: CASSSRENEKLFF. In DNA, the CDR3 is TGTGCCAGCAGTTCCAGGGAAAATGAAAAACTGTTTTTT. This chain joins TRBV27 and TRBJ1-4; TRBD1 is a possible D gene (5 bases). The CDR3 consists of 13 residues. V shed 4 bases and J shed 5 bases, with 8 bases lying between them. Germline V gives CDR1 MNHEY, CDR2 SMNVEV (reference sequence).

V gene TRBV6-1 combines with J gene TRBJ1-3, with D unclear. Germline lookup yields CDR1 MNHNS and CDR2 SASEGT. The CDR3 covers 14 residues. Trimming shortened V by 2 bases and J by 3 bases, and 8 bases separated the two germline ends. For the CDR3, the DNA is TGTGCCAGCAGTGAAATCCCAGGTGGAAACACCATATATTTT. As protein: CASSEIPGGNTIYF.

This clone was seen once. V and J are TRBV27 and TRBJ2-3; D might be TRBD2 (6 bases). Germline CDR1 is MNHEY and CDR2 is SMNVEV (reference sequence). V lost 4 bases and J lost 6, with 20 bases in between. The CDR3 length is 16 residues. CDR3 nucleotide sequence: TGTGCCAGCAGTTCGACGGGAGAAACTAGGCGGGATACGCAGTATTTT. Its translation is CASSSTGETRRDTQYF.

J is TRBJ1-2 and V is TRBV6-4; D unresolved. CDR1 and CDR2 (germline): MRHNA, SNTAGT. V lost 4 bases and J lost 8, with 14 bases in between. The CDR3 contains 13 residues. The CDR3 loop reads CASSGFLVAGYTF. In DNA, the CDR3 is TGTGCCAGCAGTGGTTTCCTGGTAGCGGGCTACACCTTC.

CDR3 coding DNA: TGTGCCAGCAGCTGGGGACAGGGAACGGCTAACTATGGCTACACCTTC. Translation gives CASSWGQGTANYGYTF. The chain links TRBV5-4 to TRBJ1-2, with 9 bases that match TRBD1. Trimming at V came to 3 bases and at J to 0 bases, leaving 6 bases not matched to a gene. CDR1 and CDR2 from the germline V gene are SGHNT and YYREEE (reference sequence). This CDR3 contains 16 residues.

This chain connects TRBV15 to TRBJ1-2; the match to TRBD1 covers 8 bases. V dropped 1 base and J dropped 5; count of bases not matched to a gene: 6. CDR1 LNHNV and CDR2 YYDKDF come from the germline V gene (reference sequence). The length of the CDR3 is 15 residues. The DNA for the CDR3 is TGTGCCACCAGCAGAGCGTCCAGGGGGCCTTATGGCTACACCTTC. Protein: CATSRASRGPYGYTF.

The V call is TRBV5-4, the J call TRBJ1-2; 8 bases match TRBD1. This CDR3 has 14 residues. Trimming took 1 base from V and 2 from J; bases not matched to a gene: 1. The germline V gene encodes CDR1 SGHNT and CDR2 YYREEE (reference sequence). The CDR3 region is CASSLSGGNYGYTF. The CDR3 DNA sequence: TGTGCCAGCAGCTTGTCAGGGGGCAACTATGGCTACACCTTC.

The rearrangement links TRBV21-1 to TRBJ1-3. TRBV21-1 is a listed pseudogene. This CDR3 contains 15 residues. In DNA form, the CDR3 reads TGTGCCAGCCGCCGGGTAAGGCACTCTGGAAACACCATATATTTT. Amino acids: CASRRVRHSGNTIYF.

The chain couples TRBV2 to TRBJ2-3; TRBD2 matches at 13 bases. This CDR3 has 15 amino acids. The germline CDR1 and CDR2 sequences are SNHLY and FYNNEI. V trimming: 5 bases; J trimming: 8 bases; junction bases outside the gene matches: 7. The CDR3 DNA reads TGTGCCAGCAGTCCGACTAGCGGGGGGCCAGGTACGCAGTATTTT. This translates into CASSPTSGGPGTQYF.

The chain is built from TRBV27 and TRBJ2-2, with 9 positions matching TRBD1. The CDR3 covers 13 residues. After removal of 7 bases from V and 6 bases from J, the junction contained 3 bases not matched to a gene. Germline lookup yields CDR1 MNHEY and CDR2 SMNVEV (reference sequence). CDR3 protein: CASTYRGPGELFF. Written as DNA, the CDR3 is TGTGCCAGCACCTACAGGGGGCCCGGGGAGCTGTTTTTT.

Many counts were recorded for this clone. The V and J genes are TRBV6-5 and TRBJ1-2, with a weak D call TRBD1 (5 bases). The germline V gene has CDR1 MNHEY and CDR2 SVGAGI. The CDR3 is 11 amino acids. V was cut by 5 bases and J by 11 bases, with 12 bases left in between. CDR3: CASSQGGVYTF. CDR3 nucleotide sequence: TGTGCCAGCAGTCAGGGAGGGGTATACACCTTC.

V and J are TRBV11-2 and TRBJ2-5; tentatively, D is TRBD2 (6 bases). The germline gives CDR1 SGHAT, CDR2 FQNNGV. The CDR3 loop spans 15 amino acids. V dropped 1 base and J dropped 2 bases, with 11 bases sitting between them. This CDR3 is CASSLGSRGQETQYF. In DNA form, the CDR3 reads TGTGCCAGCAGCTTAGGTTCCCGGGGGCAAGAGACCCAGTACTTC.

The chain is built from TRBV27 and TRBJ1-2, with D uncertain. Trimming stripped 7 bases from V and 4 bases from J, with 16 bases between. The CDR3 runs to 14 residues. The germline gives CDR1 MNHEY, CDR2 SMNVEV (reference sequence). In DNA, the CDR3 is TGTGCCAGCACCTCGAGCGGATCCCCCTATGGCTACACCTTC. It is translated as CASTSSGSPYGYTF.

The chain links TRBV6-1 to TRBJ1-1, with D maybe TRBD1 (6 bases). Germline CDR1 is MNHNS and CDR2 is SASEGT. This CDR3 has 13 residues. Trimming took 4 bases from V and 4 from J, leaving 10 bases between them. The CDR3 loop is CASSGQGRTEAFF. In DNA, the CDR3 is TGTGCCAGCAGTGGCCAGGGGCGCACTGAAGCTTTCTTT.

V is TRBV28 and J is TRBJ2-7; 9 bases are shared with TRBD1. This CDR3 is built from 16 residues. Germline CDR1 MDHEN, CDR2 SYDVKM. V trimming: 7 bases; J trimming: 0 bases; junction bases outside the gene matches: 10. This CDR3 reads CASTGGTGKASYEQYF. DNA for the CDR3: TGTGCCAGCACTGGGGGGACAGGGAAGGCCTCCTACGAGCAGTACTTC.

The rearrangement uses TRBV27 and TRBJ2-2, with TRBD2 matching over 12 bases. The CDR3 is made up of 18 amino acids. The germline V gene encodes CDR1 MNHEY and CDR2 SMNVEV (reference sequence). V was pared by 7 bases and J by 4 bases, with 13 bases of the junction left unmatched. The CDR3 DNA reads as TGTGCCAGCACGCACGAAGGACTAGCGGGAACCCCCACCGGGGAGCTGTTTTTT. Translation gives CASTHEGLAGTPTGELFF.

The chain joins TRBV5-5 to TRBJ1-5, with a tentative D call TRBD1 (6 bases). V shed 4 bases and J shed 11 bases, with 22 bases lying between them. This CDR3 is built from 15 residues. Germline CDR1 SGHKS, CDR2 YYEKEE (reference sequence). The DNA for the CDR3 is TGTGCCAGCAGCCGGGACACCCGGGTTGGGGAGACCCAGCATTTT. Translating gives CASSRDTRVGETQHF. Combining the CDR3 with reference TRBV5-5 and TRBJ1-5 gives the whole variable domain DAGVTQSPTHLIKTRGQQVTLRCSPISGHKSVSWYQQVLGQGPQFIFQYYEKEERGRGNFPDRFSARQFPNYSSELNVNALLLGDSALYLCASSRDTRVGETQHFGDGTRLSIL.

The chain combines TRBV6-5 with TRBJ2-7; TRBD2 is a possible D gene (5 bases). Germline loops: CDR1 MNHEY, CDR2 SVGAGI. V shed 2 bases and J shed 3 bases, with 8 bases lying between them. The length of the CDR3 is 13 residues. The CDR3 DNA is TGTGCCAGCAGTTACGACGGGAACTACGAGCAGTACTTC. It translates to CASSYDGNYEQYF.

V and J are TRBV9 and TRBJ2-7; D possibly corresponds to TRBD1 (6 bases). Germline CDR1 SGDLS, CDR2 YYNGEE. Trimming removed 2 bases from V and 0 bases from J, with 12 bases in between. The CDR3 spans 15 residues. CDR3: CASSVSGDTSYEQYF. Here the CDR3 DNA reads TGTGCCAGCAGCGTCAGTGGGGACACCTCCTACGAGCAGTACTTC.

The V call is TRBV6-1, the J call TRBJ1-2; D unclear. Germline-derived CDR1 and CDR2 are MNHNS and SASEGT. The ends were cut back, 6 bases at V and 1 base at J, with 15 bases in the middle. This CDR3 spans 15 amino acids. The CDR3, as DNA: TGTGCCAGCAGCGACTTTTTAAGGAGTAACTATGGCTACACCTTC. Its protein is CASSDFLRSNYGYTF.

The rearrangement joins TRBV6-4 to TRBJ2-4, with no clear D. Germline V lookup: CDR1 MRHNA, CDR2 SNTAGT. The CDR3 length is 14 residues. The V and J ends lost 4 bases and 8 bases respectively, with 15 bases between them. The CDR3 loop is CASSAHPSSDIQYF. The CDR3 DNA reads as TGTGCCAGCAGTGCCCACCCAAGCTCTGACATTCAGTACTTC.

CDR3 residues: CASSLTGLGEQFF. DNA of the CDR3: TGTGCCAGCAGCTTAACAGGGCTCGGTGAGCAGTTCTTC. The chain is built from TRBV7-2 and TRBJ2-1, with D perhaps TRBD1 (6 bases). This CDR3 contains 13 residues. V was pared by 2 bases and J by 9 bases, with 11 bases between. Germline CDR1 and CDR2: SGHTA and FQGNSA. Supplemented by reference TRBV7-2 and TRBJ2-1, the full variable domain reads GAGVSQSPSNKVTEKGKDVELRCDPISGHTALYWYRQSLGQGLEFLIYFQGNSAPDKSGLPSDRFSAERTGGSVSTLTIQRTQQEDSAVYLCASSLTGLGEQFFGPGTRLTVL.

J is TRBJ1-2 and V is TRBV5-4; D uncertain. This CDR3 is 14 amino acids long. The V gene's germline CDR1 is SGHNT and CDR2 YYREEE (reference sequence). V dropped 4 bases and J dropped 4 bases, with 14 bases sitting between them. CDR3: CASSAEGLLYGYTF. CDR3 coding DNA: TGTGCCAGCAGCGCCGAGGGCCTGCTCTATGGCTACACCTTC.

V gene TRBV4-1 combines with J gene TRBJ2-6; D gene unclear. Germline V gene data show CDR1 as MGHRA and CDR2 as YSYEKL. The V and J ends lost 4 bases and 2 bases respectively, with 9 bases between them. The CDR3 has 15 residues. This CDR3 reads CASSPSSAGANVLTF. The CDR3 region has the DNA TGCGCCAGCAGCCCATCAAGCGCTGGGGCCAACGTCCTGACTTTC.

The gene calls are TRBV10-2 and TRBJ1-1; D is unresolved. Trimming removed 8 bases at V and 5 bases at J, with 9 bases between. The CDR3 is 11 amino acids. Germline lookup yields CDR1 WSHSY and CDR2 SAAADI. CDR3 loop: CASSEDTEAFF. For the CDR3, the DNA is TGCGCCAGCTCTGAGGATACTGAAGCTTTCTTT.

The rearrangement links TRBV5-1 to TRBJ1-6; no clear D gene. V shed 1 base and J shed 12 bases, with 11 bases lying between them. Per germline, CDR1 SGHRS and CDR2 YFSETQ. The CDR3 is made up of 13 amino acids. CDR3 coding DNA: TGCGCCAGCAGCTTGTACACGGGTGGACCCCTCCACTTT. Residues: CASSLYTGGPLHF.

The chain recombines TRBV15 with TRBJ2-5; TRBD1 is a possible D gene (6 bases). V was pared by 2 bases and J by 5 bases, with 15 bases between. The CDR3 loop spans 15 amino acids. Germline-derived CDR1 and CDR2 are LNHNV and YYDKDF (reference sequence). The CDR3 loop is CATSRLTGSAETQYF. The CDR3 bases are TGTGCCACCAGCAGACTAACAGGGAGTGCGGAGACCCAGTACTTC.

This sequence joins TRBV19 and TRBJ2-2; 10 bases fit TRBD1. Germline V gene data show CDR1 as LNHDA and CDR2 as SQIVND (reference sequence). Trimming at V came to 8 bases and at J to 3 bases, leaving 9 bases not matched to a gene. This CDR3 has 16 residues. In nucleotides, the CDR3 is TGTGCCAGTGGCCCTCCCGACAGGGGGCACACCGGGGAGCTGTTTTTT. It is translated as CASGPPDRGHTGELFF.

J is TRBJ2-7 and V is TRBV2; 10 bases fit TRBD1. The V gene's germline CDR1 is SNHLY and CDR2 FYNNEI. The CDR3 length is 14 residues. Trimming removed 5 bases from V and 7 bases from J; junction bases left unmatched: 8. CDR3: CASSIDRGLSEQYF. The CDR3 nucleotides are TGTGCCAGCAGTATAGACAGGGGGCTAAGTGAGCAGTACTTC.